This passage covers 24 T cell receptor beta chains from one sample sequenced in a study of T-cell reconstitution after alpha-beta-depleted transplantation in children. Library preparation (for TCRbeta) was performed with unique molecular identifiers. TCRdb itself ran the PCR reads through MiXCR, one entry per CDR3 protein. This table has about 980,000 distinct CDR3 sequences, about 29% appearing once. The material was PBMCs, mostly from graft donor cells, obtained 360 days after TCRalphabeta/CD19-depleted stem cell transplant. The receptors come from a boy younger than two who had a stem cell transplant for SCID, so the T cells may come from the graft donor.

This clonotype was detected only a few times. This chain links TRBV20-1 with TRBJ2-2, with D perhaps matching TRBD1 or TRBD2 (6 bases each). The germline V gene encodes CDR1 DFQATT and CDR2 SNEGSKA (reference sequence). V was shortened by 5 bases and J by 6 bases, with 16 bases between the two germline ends. The CDR3 covers 14 residues. CDR3 in DNA: TGCAGTGCTCCGGGTCCCGGGGGCGCCGGGGAGCTGTTTTTT. Translation: CSAPGPGGAGELFF.

DNA for the CDR3: TGTGCCAGCAAAGGGGCAGGGCTGATCGGCGGGGAGCTGTTTTTT. Translation: CASKGAGLIGGELFF. J is TRBJ2-2 and V is TRBV25-1, with TRBD1 as a possible D gene (5 bases). Looked up from germline, CDR1 is MGHDK and CDR2 is SYGVNS. CDR3 length equals 15 residues. V gave up 7 bases and J gave up 7 bases, with 19 bases separating them.

There are many counts of this clonotype. The junction does not match germline at one end; this may be a read error. The chain combines TRBV27 with TRBJ2-7; TRBD2 aligns across 9 bases. The germline V gene has CDR1 MNHEY and CDR2 SMNVEV (reference sequence). CDR3 length: 14 amino acids. The CDR3 loop is CASRLLAGVYEQYF. The CDR3 DNA reads TGTGCCAGCAGATTATTAGCGGGGGTCTACGAGCAGTACTTC.

The CDR3 region has the DNA TGTGCCAGCAGCTTCGCCCTCCAGGGGAACACTGAAGCTTTCTTT. It encodes CASSFALQGNTEAFF. This rearrangement joins TRBV7-9 to TRBJ1-1; possible D gene TRBD1, 5 bases. Germline V gives CDR1 SEHNR, CDR2 FQNEAQ (reference sequence). The CDR3 runs to 15 residues. Trimming took 3 bases from V and 1 from J, leaving 12 bases between them.

In its sample, this clonotype was seen a few times. This chain connects TRBV5-1 to TRBJ2-6; the D is unclear. Germline V lookup: CDR1 SGHRS, CDR2 YFSETQ. Between the trimmed V and J ends, which lost 6 bases and 4 bases, there was a span of 11 bases. This CDR3 contains 14 residues. This CDR3 is CASNIVSGANVLTF. In DNA, the CDR3 is TGCGCCAGCAACATTGTGTCGGGGGCCAACGTCCTGACTTTC.

This clonotype appeared a few times. This chain joins TRBV20-1 and TRBJ1-1; D unclear. The ends were cut back, 0 bases at V and 7 bases at J, with 15 bases in the middle. The CDR3 length is 14 residues. Germline CDR1 is DFQATT and CDR2 is SNEGSKA (reference sequence). The CDR3 DNA is TGCAGTGCTAGAGATCTTACTGCCTCGGGTGAAGCTTTCTTT. It is translated as CSARDLTASGEAFF.

This clonotype was detected only a few times. This rearrangement joins TRBV15 to TRBJ2-7; a weak D match, TRBD2 (6 bases). Germline V gives CDR1 LNHNV, CDR2 YYDKDF (reference sequence). The CDR3 sequence is 16 residues long. The ends were cut back, 0 bases at V and 4 bases at J, with 16 bases in the middle. CDR3 region: CATSRDFYGLPYEQYF. The CDR3 nucleotides are TGTGCCACCAGCAGAGATTTTTATGGACTACCTTACGAGCAGTACTTC. Combining the CDR3 with reference TRBV15 and TRBJ2-7 gives the whole variable domain DAMVIQNPRYQVTQFGKPVTLSCSQTLNHNVMYWYQQKSSQAPKLLFHYYDKDFNNEADTPDNFQSRRPNTSFCFLDIRSPGLGDTAMYLCATSRDFYGLPYEQYFGPGTRLTVT.

This clonotype was counted only a few times. The chain couples TRBV29-1 to TRBJ1-1; D is possibly TRBD1 (6 bases). The CDR3 runs 12 residues. Germline CDR1 reads SQVTM; CDR2 reads ANQGSEA. V was pared by 0 bases and J by 8 bases, with 10 bases between. CDR3 residues: CSVEDQGIEAFF. The CDR3 DNA reads TGCAGCGTTGAAGATCAGGGGATAGAAGCTTTCTTT.

V and J are TRBV7-2 and TRBJ2-5, with D unclear. Between the trimmed V and J ends, which lost 0 bases and 1 base, there was a span of 12 bases. The CDR3 contains 16 residues. The germline gives CDR1 SGHTA, CDR2 FQGNSA. CDR3 nucleotide sequence: TGTGCCAGCAGCTTAGCGAGGCCGAATCGCCAAGAGACCCAGTACTTC. Its protein is CASSLARPNRQETQYF.

The chain combines TRBV7-9 with TRBJ1-6; 10 nucleotides align to TRBD1. This CDR3 has 15 residues. The germline CDR1 and CDR2 sequences are SEHNR and FQNEAQ (reference sequence). V dropped 5 bases and J dropped 6; count of bases not matched to a gene: 4. CDR3 DNA sequence: TGTGCCAGCAGCCCCGGGACAGGGGTTAATTCACCCCTCCACTTT. Its translation is CASSPGTGVNSPLHF.

V gene TRBV15 combines with J gene TRBJ2-3; TRBD2 matches at 7 bases. Germline V gene data show CDR1 as LNHNV and CDR2 as YYDKDF (reference sequence). The CDR3 sequence is 17 residues long. Germline trimming cut 3 bases from V and 7 bases from J; bases unmatched to any gene: 16. The CDR3 reads CATSSDQRGAISYTQYF. CDR3 DNA sequence: TGTGCCACCAGCAGTGACCAGCGGGGCGCGATCTCTTATACGCAGTATTTT.

This clonotype has more than one count but fewer than ten. The chain is built from TRBV5-1 and TRBJ2-3; 7 bases match TRBD1. J lost 2 bases, V lost 1 base, and 4 bases had no gene match. Germline-derived CDR1 and CDR2 are SGHRS and YFSETQ. The CDR3 extends over 15 amino acids. Here the CDR3 reads CASSLWDRYTDTQYF. The CDR3 DNA sequence: TGCGCCAGCAGCTTGTGGGACAGATACACAGATACGCAGTATTTT.

The chain combines TRBV3-1 with TRBJ2-7, with D perhaps matching TRBD1 or TRBD2 (6 bases each). The CDR3 is 14 amino acids. Between the trimmed V and J ends, which lost 4 bases and 7 bases, there was a span of 17 bases. CDR1 is LGHDT, CDR2 YNNKEL, per germline (reference sequence). The CDR3 nucleotides read TGTGCCAGCAGCCCCGGGGGCCGGTTGTGGGAGCAGTACTTC. Residues: CASSPGGRLWEQYF.

The rearrangement uses TRBV11-2 and TRBJ2-7, with 10 bases aligning to TRBD2. The trim removed 4 bases at V and 2 bases at J, leaving 17 bases unmatched. CDR1 is SGHAT and CDR2 is FQNNGV in the germline V gene. The length of the CDR3 is 19 residues. CDR3 protein: CASSSGGGFTSGDAYEQYF. CDR3 in DNA: TGTGCCAGCAGCTCGGGAGGGGGGTTTACTAGCGGGGATGCCTACGAGCAGTACTTC.

This clonotype has a handful of counts. CDR3 coding DNA: TGTGCCAGCAGCGCCGACGGGGCTCGGGGCGAGCAGTACTTC. Its protein product is CASSADGARGEQYF. The chain couples TRBV9 to TRBJ2-7; D may correspond to TRBD1 or TRBD2 (5 bases each). The germline CDR1 and CDR2 sequences are SGDLS and YYNGEE. The CDR3 is 14 residues long. Trimming removed 3 bases at V and 6 bases at J, with 16 bases between.

The gene calls are TRBV6-2 or TRBV6-3 and TRBJ1-5; a weak D match, TRBD1 (6 bases). The germline CDR1 and CDR2 sequences are MNHEY and SVGEGT. The CDR3 is 13 amino acids. Trimming removed 8 bases from V and 7 bases from J, with 15 bases in between. The CDR3 loop reads CASCSQGRQPQHF. The DNA for the CDR3 is TGTGCCAGCTGCAGTCAGGGGCGCCAGCCCCAGCATTTT.

The chain couples TRBV5-1 to TRBJ2-7, with D perhaps matching TRBD2 (6 bases). Germline-derived CDR1 and CDR2 are SGHRS and YFSETQ. The CDR3 is 15 amino acids. Trimming cost V 2 bases and J 1 base, with 13 bases left between them. The CDR3 DNA is TGCGCCAGCAGCTTTTCAGGGAGGCTTTCCTACGAGCAGTACTTC. This gives the protein CASSFSGRLSYEQYF.

This clonotype turned up a few times. The rearrangement joins TRBV6-5 to TRBJ2-4; D perhaps matches TRBD2 (5 bases). Germline V CDR1 and CDR2: MNHEY, SVGAGI. The CDR3 covers 15 residues. The V gene lost 2 bases and the J gene lost 9 bases, with 17 bases spanning the gap. The CDR3 coding sequence is TGTGCCAGCAGTTACGCTCCCCTCGCCGGAGGCATTCAGTACTTC. This gives the protein CASSYAPLAGGIQYF.

The CDR3 sequence: CASSPQGQVNTEAFF. The CDR3 coding sequence is TGCGCCAGCAGCCCGCAGGGACAGGTGAACACTGAAGCTTTCTTT. This chain connects TRBV4-1 to TRBJ1-1, with 8 bases lining up with TRBD1. The CDR3 spans 15 residues. The junction had 4 bases not matched to a gene; V was cut back by 4 bases and J by 0 bases. Germline assignment: CDR1 MGHRA and CDR2 YSYEKL.

This clonotype was recorded at least ten times. This chain uses TRBV7-2 with TRBJ1-2, with 7 bases identical to TRBD1. Germline lookup yields CDR1 SGHTA and CDR2 FQGNSA. The CDR3 runs to 15 residues. J gave up 4 bases and V 4 bases, and 9 bases lay outside the gene matches. In nucleotides, the CDR3 is TGTGCCAGCAGCTCGGTAGGGACAGCCCCCTATGGCTACACCTTC. Protein product: CASSSVGTAPYGYTF. The variable domain in full, with the rest retrieved from reference TRBV7-2 and TRBJ1-2, is GAGVSQSPSNKVTEKGKDVELRCDPISGHTALYWYRQSLGQGLEFLIYFQGNSAPDKSGLPSDRFSAERTGGSVSTLTIQRTQQEDSAVYLCASSSVGTAPYGYTFGSGTRLTVV.

This clonotype has a handful of counts. V is TRBV4-1 and J is TRBJ2-3; D not resolved. The ends were cut back, 3 bases at V and 0 bases at J, with 22 bases in the middle. Germline V lookup: CDR1 MGHRA, CDR2 YSYEKL. The CDR3 extends over 19 amino acids. The CDR3 region has the DNA TGCGCCAGCAGCCACCATAAAGGTGTGGCCGACCCAAGCACAGATACGCAGTATTTT. Amino acid sequence: CASSHHKGVADPSTDTQYF.

The chain is built from TRBV20-1 and TRBJ2-3; 7 positions match TRBD2. V gave up 5 bases and J gave up 7 bases; unmatched junction bases: 15. Looked up from germline, CDR1 is DFQATT and CDR2 is SNEGSKA (reference sequence). This CDR3 is built from 15 residues. The CDR3 loop is CSAGGLGGGANTQYF. CDR3 nucleotide sequence: TGCAGTGCTGGAGGTCTTGGGGGGGGTGCGAATACGCAGTATTTT.

This chain uses TRBV6-5 with TRBJ1-2; 9 nucleotides line up with TRBD1. The CDR3 length is 15 residues. V gave up 0 bases and J gave up 4 bases; unmatched junction bases: 3. Germline assignment: CDR1 MNHEY and CDR2 SVGAGI. This CDR3 reads CASSYSPGQGYGYTF. In DNA form, the CDR3 reads TGTGCCAGCAGTTACTCGCCGGGACAGGGCTATGGCTACACCTTC.

The genes are TRBV11-2 and TRBJ2-6; TRBD1 might be the D (5 bases). CDR3 size: 20 residues. CDR1 SGHAT and CDR2 FQNNGV come from the germline V gene. Trimming left V 1 base short and J 0 bases short, with 19 bases between. CDR3 loop: CASSLVRAARTYSGANVLTF. DNA for the CDR3: TGTGCCAGCAGCTTAGTCAGGGCGGCCAGAACGTACTCTGGGGCCAACGTCCTGACTTTC.